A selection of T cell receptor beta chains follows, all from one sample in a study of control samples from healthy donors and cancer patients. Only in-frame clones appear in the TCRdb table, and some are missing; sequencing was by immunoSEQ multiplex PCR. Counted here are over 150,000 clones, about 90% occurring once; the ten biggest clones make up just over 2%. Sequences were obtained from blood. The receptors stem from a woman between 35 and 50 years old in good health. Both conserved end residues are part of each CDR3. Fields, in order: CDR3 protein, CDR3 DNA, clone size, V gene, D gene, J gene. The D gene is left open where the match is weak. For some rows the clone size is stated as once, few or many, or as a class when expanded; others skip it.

CASSFSGAVNTEAFF TGTGCCAGCAGCTTCTCCGGGGCCGTGAACACTGAAGCTTTCTTT . TRBV11-2 . TRBJ1-1
CASSLAIPETQYF TGTGCCAGCAGCTTAGCGATCCCTGAGACGCAGTATTTT . TRBV7-2 . TRBJ2-3
CAISESLSGAGDHEQFF TGTGCCATCAGTGAGTCCCTCTCGGGGGCAGGGGACCATGAGCAGTTCTTC . TRBV10-3 . TRBJ2-1
CSVVRGDTQYF TGCAGCGTTGTTCGGGGGGATACGCAGTATTTT . TRBV29-1 . TRBJ2-3
CASSLGQGQLSEKLFF TGCGCCAGCAGCTTGGGACAGGGTCAGTTAAGTGAAAAACTGTTTTTT . TRBV5-1 TRBD1 TRBJ1-4
CASSPGRGISTDTQYF TGCGCCAGCAGCCCCGGGCGGGGGATCAGCACAGATACGCAGTATTTT . TRBV5-1 TRBD2 TRBJ2-3
CASSQPGDEQFF TGTGCCAGCAGCCAGCCCGGGGATGAGCAGTTCTTC . TRBV3-1/TRBV3-2 . TRBJ2-1
CASIQQGIYGYTF TGTGCCAGCATCCAACAGGGAATCTATGGCTACACCTTC . TRBV6-5 . TRBJ1-2
CASSLGAGEYF TGTGCCAGCAGCTTGGGGGCGGGGGAGTATTTT . TRBV5-6 TRBD2 TRBJ2-3
CASSPRQGSYEQYF TGTGCCAGCTCACCGAGACAGGGGTCCTACGAGCAGTACTTC . TRBV18 TRBD1 TRBJ2-7
CASSGPTPGGYTF TGTGCCAGCAGCGGACCGACACCGGGAGGCTACACCTTC . TRBV9 . TRBJ1-2
CASSPVAHEQFF TGTGCCAGCAGCCCTGTGGCCCATGAGCAGTTCTTC . TRBV12-3/TRBV12-4 . TRBJ2-1
CASRATGYGSPLHF TGTGCCAGCAGGGCAACAGGGTACGGTTCACCCCTCCACTTT . TRBV6-5 . TRBJ1-6
CASSLRGNTEAFF TGTGCCAGCAGTTTACGAGGGAACACTGAAGCTTTCTTT . TRBV28 . TRBJ1-1
CASSVREGNYGYTF TGTGCCAGCAGCGTACGTGAAGGGAACTATGGCTACACCTTC . TRBV9 . TRBJ1-2
CASRTDGGGRPEAFF TGTGCCTCAAGGACGGATGGGGGAGGGAGGCCTGAAGCTTTCTTT . TRBV5-5 . TRBJ1-1
CASREDRADYGYTF TGTGCCAGCAGGGAAGACAGGGCGGACTATGGCTACACCTTC few TRBV2 TRBD1 TRBJ1-2
CASSLAVGRGPTEAFF TGTGCCAGCAGCTTGGCCGTCGGTAGGGGTCCCACTGAAGCTTTCTTT . TRBV5-6 . TRBJ1-1
CASSLDRYVPEQYF TGCGCCAGCAGCTTGGACAGGTACGTTCCTGAGCAGTACTTC . TRBV5-1 . TRBJ2-7
CASSWGNEQFF TGTGCCAGCAGTTGGGGCAATGAGCAGTTCTTC once TRBV28 . TRBJ2-1
CASTLGTGFPNSPLHF TGTGCCAGCACCCTTGGGACAGGCTTTCCTAATTCACCCCTCCACTTT . TRBV7-8 TRBD1 TRBJ1-6
CASSPRPSGGAYNEQFF TGTGCCAGCTCACCACGGCCTAGCGGGGGGGCCTACAATGAGCAGTTCTTC . TRBV18 TRBD2 TRBJ2-1